This T cell receptor beta chain was captured by sequencing in a study of blood T cell repertoires in COVID-19. Overall study context: COVID-19 samples collected from the United States, Italy and Spain covered acute and convalescent phases. Sources were T cells, B-cell-depleted T cells, or PBMCs; the material itself was cDNA or gDNA.

This clone was found a few times. Original analysis: Reference gene primer amplification gave nucleated cell count estimates. Clones were sequenced by immunoSEQ multiplex PCR, and TCRdb holds only the in-frame ones, with some missing. V and J calls and clone size come straight from that table; D and trimming were deduced from the DNA. The data show a few hundred thousand clones, roughly nine tenths seen once. The sequence was obtained from a woman between 45 and 60 years old with acute or convalescent COVID-19. The sample taken for sequencing was peripheral blood.

The DNA of the CDR3 is TGTGCCAGCAGTTACTCTAGCGGGGGGGGATCTGTGCTCAATGAGCAGTTCTTC. Its protein is CASSYSSGGGSVLNEQFF. V gene TRBV6-2 or TRBV6-3 combines with J gene TRBJ2-1, with 11 bases lining up with TRBD2. The length of the CDR3 is 18 residues. Per the germline V gene, CDR1 is MNHEY and CDR2 is SVGEGT. J gave up 6 bases and V 0 bases, and 10 bases lay outside the gene matches.